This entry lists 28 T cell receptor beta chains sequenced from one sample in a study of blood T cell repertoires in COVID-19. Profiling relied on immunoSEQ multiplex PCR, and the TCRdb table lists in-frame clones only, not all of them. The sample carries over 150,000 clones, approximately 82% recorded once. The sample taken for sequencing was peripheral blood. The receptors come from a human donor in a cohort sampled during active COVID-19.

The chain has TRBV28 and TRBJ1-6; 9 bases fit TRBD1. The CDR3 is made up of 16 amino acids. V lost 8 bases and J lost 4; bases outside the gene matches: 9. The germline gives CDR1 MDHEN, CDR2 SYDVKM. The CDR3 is CASSRGDRDYNSPLHF. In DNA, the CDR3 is TGTGCCAGCTCGAGGGGGGACAGGGATTATAATTCACCCCTCCACTTT.

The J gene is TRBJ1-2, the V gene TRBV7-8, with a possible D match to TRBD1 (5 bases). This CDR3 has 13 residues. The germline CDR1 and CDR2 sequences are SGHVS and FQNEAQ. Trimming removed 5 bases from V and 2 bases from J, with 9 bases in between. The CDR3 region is CASSPDSNYGYTF. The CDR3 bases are TGTGCCAGCAGCCCTGACAGCAACTATGGCTACACCTTC.

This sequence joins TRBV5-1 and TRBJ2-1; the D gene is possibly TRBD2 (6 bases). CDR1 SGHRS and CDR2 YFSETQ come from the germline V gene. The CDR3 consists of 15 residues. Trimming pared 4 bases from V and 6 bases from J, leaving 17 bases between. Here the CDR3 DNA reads TGCGCCAGCAGCCCGTGGGACTTCAACCCCAATGAGCAGTTCTTC. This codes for CASSPWDFNPNEQFF. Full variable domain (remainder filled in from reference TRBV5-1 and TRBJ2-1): KAGVTQTPRYLIKTRGQQVTLSCSPISGHRSVSWYQQTPGQGLQFLFEYFSETQRNKGNFPGRFSGRQFSNSRSEMNVSTLELGDSALYLCASSPWDFNPNEQFFGPGTRLTVL.

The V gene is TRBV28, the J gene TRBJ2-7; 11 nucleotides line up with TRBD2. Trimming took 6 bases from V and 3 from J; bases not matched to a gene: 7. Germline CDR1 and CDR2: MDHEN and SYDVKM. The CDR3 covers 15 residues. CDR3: CASSPGTSGYYEQYF. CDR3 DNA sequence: TGTGCCAGCAGCCCTGGGACTAGCGGCTACTACGAGCAGTACTTC.

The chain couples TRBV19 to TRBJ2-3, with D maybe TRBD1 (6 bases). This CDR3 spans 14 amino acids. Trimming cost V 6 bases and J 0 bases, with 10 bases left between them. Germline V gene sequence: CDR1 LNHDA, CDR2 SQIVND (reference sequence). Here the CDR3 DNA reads TGTGCCAGTAGAGGTAGGGGGAGCACAGATACGCAGTATTTT. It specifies CASRGRGSTDTQYF.

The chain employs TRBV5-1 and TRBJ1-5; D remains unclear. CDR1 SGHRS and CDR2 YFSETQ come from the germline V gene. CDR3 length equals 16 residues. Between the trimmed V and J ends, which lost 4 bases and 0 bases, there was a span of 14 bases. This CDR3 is CASSGGPKHSNQPQHF. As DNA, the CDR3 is TGCGCCAGCAGCGGCGGCCCAAAACATAGCAATCAGCCCCAGCATTTT.

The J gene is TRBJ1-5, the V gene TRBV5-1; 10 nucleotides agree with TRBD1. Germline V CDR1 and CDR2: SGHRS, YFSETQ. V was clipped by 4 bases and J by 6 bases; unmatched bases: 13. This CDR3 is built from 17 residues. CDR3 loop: CASSPGSGQGVRQPQHF. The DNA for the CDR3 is TGCGCCAGCAGCCCCGGCTCTGGACAGGGGGTCCGTCAGCCCCAGCATTTT.

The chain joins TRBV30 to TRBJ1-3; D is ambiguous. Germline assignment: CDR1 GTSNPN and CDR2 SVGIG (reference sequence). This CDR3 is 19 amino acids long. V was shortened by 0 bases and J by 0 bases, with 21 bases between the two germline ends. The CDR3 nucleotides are TGTGCCTGGAGTGTTTGGCTGAGTTTTGGAGGTTTCTCTGGAAACACCATATATTTT. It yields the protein CAWSVWLSFGGFSGNTIYF.

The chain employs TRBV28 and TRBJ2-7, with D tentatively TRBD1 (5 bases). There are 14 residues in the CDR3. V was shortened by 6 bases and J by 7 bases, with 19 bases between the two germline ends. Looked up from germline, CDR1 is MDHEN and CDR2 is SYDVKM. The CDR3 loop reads CASSRRRQSPEQYF. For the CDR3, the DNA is TGTGCCAGCAGCCGCAGAAGACAGTCTCCTGAGCAGTACTTC.

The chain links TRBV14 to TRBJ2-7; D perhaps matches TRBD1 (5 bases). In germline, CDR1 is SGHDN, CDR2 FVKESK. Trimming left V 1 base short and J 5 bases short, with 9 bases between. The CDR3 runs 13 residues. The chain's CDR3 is CASSQGTPDEQYF. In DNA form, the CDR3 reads TGTGCCAGCAGCCAAGGGACACCAGACGAGCAGTACTTC.

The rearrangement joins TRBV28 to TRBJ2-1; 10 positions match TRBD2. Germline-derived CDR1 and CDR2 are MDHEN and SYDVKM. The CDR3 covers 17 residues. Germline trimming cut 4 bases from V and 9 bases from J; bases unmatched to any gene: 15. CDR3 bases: TGTGCCAGCAGTTCCTCGGGTAGCGGGAGGACCGTGGGTGAGCAGTTCTTC. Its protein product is CASSSSGSGRTVGEQFF.

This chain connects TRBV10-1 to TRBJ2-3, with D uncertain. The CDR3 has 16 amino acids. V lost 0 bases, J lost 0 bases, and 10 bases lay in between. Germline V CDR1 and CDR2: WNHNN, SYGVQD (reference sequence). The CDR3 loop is CASSESQSSSTDTQYF. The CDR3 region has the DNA TGCGCCAGCAGTGAGTCTCAGTCGTCTAGCACAGATACGCAGTATTTT.

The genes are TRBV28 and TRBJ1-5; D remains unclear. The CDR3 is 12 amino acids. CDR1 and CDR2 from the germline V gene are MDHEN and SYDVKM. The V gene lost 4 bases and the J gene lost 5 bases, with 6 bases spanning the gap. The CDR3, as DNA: TGTGCCAGCAGTTCCTACGATCAGCCCCAGCATTTT. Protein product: CASSSYDQPQHF. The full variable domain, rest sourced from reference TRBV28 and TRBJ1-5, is DVKVTQSSRYLVKRTGEKVFLECVQDMDHENMFWYRQDPGLGLRLIYFSYDVKMKEKGDIPEGYSVSREKKERFSLILESASTNQTSMYLCASSSYDQPQHFGDGTRLSIL.

CDR3 nucleotides: TGTGCCAGCAGCCTCGACCGGGACAGTTTAGGGGGCATTCAGTACTTC. This translates into CASSLDRDSLGGIQYF. This chain joins TRBV3-1 (or the pseudogene TRBV3-2) and TRBJ2-4; 7 positions agree with TRBD1. CDR1 and CDR2 from the germline V gene are LGHDT and YNNKEL (reference sequence). This CDR3 spans 16 amino acids. The ends lost 4 bases at V and 9 bases at J; junction bases unmatched: 15.

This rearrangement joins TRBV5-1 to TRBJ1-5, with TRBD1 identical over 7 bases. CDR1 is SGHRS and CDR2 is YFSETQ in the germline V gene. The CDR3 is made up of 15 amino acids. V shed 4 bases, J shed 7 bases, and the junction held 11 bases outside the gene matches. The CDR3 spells CASSRTGGGRQPQHF. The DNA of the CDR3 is TGCGCCAGCAGCAGGACAGGCGGTGGGAGACAGCCCCAGCATTTT.

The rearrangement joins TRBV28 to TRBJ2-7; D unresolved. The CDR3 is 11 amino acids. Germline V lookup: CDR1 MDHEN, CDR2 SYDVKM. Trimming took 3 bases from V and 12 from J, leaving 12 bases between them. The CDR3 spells CASSFSFQRYF. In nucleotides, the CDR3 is TGTGCCAGCAGTTTTTCCTTTCAGCGGTACTTC.

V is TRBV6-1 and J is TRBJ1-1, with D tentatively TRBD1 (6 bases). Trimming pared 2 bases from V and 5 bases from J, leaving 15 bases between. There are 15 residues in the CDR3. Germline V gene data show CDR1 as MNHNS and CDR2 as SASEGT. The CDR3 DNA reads TGTGCCAGCAGTGAACGGGGGGGCGCGACGACTGAAGCTTTCTTT. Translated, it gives CASSERGGATTEAFF.

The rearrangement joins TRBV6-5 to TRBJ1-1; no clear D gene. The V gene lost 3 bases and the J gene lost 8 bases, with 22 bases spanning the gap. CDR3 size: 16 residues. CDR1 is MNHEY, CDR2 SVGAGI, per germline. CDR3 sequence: CASSYGLRDGTEEAFF. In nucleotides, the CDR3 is TGTGCCAGCAGTTATGGTTTACGGGATGGCACGGAAGAAGCTTTCTTT.

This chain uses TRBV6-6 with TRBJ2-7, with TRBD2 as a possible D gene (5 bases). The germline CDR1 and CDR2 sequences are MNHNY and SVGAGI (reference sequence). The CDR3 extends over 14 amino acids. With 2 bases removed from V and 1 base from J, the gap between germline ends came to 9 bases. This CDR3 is CASSYQAASYEQYF. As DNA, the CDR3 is TGTGCCAGCAGTTACCAAGCGGCATCCTACGAGCAGTACTTC.

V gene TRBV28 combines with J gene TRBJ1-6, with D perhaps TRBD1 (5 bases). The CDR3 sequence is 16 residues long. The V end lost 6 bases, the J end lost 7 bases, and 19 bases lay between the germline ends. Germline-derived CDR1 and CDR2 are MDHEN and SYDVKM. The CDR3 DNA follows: TGTGCCAGCAGACAGACCTGGGGCGGAGAAAATTCACCCCTCCACTTT. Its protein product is CASRQTWGGENSPLHF.

This CDR3 reads CATGRGNEQFF. CDR3 bases: TGTGCCACCGGCCGGGGCAATGAGCAGTTCTTC. The J gene is TRBJ2-1, the V gene TRBV15, with D maybe TRBD2 (5 bases). Trimming pared 8 bases from V and 6 bases from J, leaving 8 bases between. Germline V gives CDR1 LNHNV, CDR2 YYDKDF (reference sequence). The length of the CDR3 is 11 residues.

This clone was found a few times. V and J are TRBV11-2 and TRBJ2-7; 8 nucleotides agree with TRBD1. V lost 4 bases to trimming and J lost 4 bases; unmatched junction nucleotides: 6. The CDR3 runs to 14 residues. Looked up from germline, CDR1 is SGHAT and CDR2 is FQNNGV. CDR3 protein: CASSSDRVGYEQYF. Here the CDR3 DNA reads TGTGCCAGCAGCTCGGACAGGGTGGGTTACGAGCAGTACTTC. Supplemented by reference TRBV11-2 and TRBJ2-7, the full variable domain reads EAGVAQSPRYKIIEKRQSVAFWCNPISGHATLYWYQQILGQGPKLLIQFQNNGVVDDSQLPKDRFSAERLKGVDSTLKIQPAKLEDSAVYLCASSSDRVGYEQYFGPGTRLTVT.

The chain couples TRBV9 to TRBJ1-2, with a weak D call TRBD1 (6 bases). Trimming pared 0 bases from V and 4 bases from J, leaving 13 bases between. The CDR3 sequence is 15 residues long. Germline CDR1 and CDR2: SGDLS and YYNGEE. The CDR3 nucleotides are TGTGCCAGCAGCGTAGACTTCAGGGGCGCCTATGGCTACACCTTC. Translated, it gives CASSVDFRGAYGYTF.

The CDR3: CASRGGKQFF. The DNA for the CDR3 is TGTGCCAGCAGAGGGGGCAAGCAGTTCTTC. V and J are TRBV12-3 or TRBV12-4 and TRBJ2-1; 7 bases map to TRBD1. Trimming cost V 6 bases and J 11 bases; bases outside gene matches: 1. This CDR3 region has 10 residues.

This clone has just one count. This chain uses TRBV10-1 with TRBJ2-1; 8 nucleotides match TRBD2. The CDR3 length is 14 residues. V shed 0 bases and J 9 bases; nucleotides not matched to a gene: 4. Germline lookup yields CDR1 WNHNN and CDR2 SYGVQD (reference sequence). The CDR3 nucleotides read TGCGCCAGCAGTGAGTCGTATCTAGCGGGTGAGCAGTTCTTC. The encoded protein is CASSESYLAGEQFF.

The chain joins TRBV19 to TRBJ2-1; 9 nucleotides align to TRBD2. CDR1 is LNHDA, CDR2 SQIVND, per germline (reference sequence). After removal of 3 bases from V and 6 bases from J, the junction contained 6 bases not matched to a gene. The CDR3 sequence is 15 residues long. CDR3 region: CASSIGGRGGNEQFF. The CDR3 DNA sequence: TGTGCCAGTAGTATTGGCGGGAGGGGGGGCAATGAGCAGTTCTTC.

The CDR3 loop reads CASSPGTSGTNTGELFF. The CDR3 nucleotides read TGCGCCAGCAGCCCCGGGACTAGCGGGACGAACACCGGGGAGCTGTTTTTT. This chain joins TRBV5-1 and TRBJ2-2; 13 bases align to TRBD2. Germline V gene sequence: CDR1 SGHRS, CDR2 YFSETQ. The CDR3 has 17 residues. V lost 4 bases and J lost 0; bases outside the gene matches: 3.

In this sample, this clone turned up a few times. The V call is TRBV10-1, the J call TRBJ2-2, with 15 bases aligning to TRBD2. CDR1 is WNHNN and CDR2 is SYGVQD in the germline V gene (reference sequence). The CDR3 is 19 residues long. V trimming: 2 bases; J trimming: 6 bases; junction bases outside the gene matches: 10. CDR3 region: CASSEPKNGTSGRPGELFF. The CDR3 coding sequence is TGCGCCAGCAGTGAGCCGAAGAACGGGACTAGCGGGAGGCCCGGGGAGCTGTTTTTT.